This is a list of T cell receptor beta chains from one sample in a study of T-cell reconstitution after alpha-beta-depleted transplantation in children. TCRdb itself ran the PCR reads through MiXCR, one entry per CDR3 protein. The table shows about 870,000 distinct CDR3 sequences, with approximately 15% occurring only once. Source: PBMCs, mostly from graft donor cells, taken 360 days after TCRalphabeta/CD19-depleted stem cell transplant. These receptors came from a male patient younger than 18 who had a stem cell transplant for acute lymphoblastic leukemia, so the T cells may come from the graft donor. Both conserved end residues are part of each CDR3. The order of the fields is V gene, J gene, clone size, D gene, CDR3 DNA, CDR3 protein. A D gene is named only where the DNA matches it firmly. A clone size is listed for some rows: how often the clone was seen (once, few, many), or a class if it is expanded.

>TRBV20-1|TRBJ1-5|.|TRBD1
TGCAGTGCACGTCGACAGGGGAGTCAGCCCCAGCATTTT
CSARRQGSQPQHF
>TRBV6-2/TRBV6-3|TRBJ2-6|few|.
TGTGCCAGCAGTTACATCATAGGTCAGGGCAGGGCTAAGTCTGGGGCCAACGTCCTGACTTTC
CASSYIIGQGRAKSGANVLTF
>TRBV20-1|TRBJ2-5|few|.
TGCAGTGCTACCCCGCCCGGCAGGGGAGTCCAAGAGACCCAGTACTTC
CSATPPGRGVQETQYF
>TRBV5-1|TRBJ2-2|few|TRBD1
TGCGCCAGCAGCCCCCCGGGACAGGGCCCGGGCCGCGGGGAGCTGTTTTTT
CASSPPGQGPGRGELFF
>TRBV11-1|TRBJ2-6|few|TRBD1
TGTGCCAGCAGCTTATCTCATCCGGGACAGTCAGGCTCTGGGGCCAACGTCCTGACTTTC
CASSLSHPGQSGSGANVLTF
>TRBV24-1|TRBJ2-3|few|TRBD2
TGTGCCACCACGTTGGGGGGGACCAGTGATACGCAGTATTTT
CATTLGGTSDTQYF
>TRBV5-1|TRBJ2-7|many|TRBD2
TGCGCCAGCAGCTTACTAGCGGGAGGCCTCTACGAGCAGTACTTC
CASSLLAGGLYEQYF
>TRBV2|TRBJ1-2|.|.
TGTGCCCTTCCATCCGGGGCCCCCTATGGCTACACCTTC
CALPSGAPYGYTF
>TRBV7-3|TRBJ2-2|few|.
TGTGCCAGCACCCCCGGCCCATACACCGGGGAGCTGTTTTTT
CASTPGPYTGELFF
>TRBV4-1|TRBJ2-2|many|.
TGCGCCAGCAGCCAAGATGGGGCAGAGGATACCGGGGAGCTGTTTTTT
CASSQDGAEDTGELFF
>TRBV10-2|TRBJ2-4|.|TRBD2
TGCGCCAGCAGTGAAAAACTAGCGGGCGGAAAGGAATACTTC
CASSEKLAGGKEYF
>TRBV7-9|TRBJ2-7|.|TRBD1
TGTGCCAGCAGCTTAGCACAGGGGACGGATTACGAGCAGTACTTC
CASSLAQGTDYEQYF
>TRBV5-6|TRBJ1-5|few|.
TGTGCCAGCAGCTTGCGCAGGCTTAGCAATCAGCCCCAGCATTTT
CASSLRRLSNQPQHF
>TRBV2|TRBJ2-7|.|.
TGTGCCAGCAGTGGGAATTTCCACACCTACGAGCAGTACTTC
CASSGNFHTYEQYF
>TRBV5-1|TRBJ2-2|.|.
TGCGCCAGCAGCTTGGTTGTCGGTCCCAACACCGGGGAGCTGTTTTTT
CASSLVVGPNTGELFF
>TRBV11-1|TRBJ1-1|few|.
TGTGCCAGCAGCCCGGCTGGGACATCAGGAACTGAAGCTTTCTTT
CASSPAGTSGTEAFF
>TRBV29-1|TRBJ2-7|few|TRBD2
TGCAGCGTGTTTAGCAGGACTAGCGGGACCTACGAGCAGTACTTC
CSVFSRTSGTYEQYF
>TRBV9|TRBJ2-7|.|TRBD2
TGTGCCAGCAGCCAGTCCCAGGCGAGGGGGACTAGCGAGCAGTACTTC
CASSQSQARGTSEQYF
>TRBV15|TRBJ2-7|few|.
TGTGCCACCAGCAGAGATGCGAGAGCGTCCTACGAGCAGTACTTC
CATSRDARASYEQYF
>TRBV27|TRBJ2-7|many|.
TGTGCCAGCAGTCCCCGGGACCGTGCCTACGAGCAGTACTTC
CASSPRDRAYEQYF
>TRBV5-1|TRBJ2-7|.|TRBD1
TGCGCCAGCAGCTTTAGCACCGGGACAGGTTCCTACGAGCAGTACTTC
CASSFSTGTGSYEQYF
>TRBV7-9|TRBJ1-2|.|.
TGTGCCAGCAGCTCAAGACCCGATGGTAACTATGGCTACACCTTC
CASSSRPDGNYGYTF
>TRBV9|TRBJ2-1|few|TRBD2
TGTGCCAGCAGCGTAGAAACTGGGGGAGGGAATGAGCAGTTCTTC
CASSVETGGGNEQFF
>TRBV7-2|TRBJ2-3|few|.
TGTGCCAGCAGCCTCGTACCGGGTACGCAGTATTTT
CASSLVPGTQYF
>TRBV4-2|TRBJ1-1|many|.
TGTGCCAGCACCGGGAACACTGAAGCTTTCTTT
CASTGNTEAFF